A selection of T cell receptor beta chains follows, all from one sample in a study of blood T cell repertoires in COVID-19. TCRdb keeps only in-frame clones here, not all; method: immunoSEQ multiplex PCR. The sample consists of over 200,000 clones, around four fifths of them appearing once. Sequenced material: peripheral blood. The receptor source for this set is a man between 35 and 55 years old with acute or convalescent COVID-19. CDR3s include the opening cysteine and the closing phenylalanine or tryptophan.

j_call v_call cdr3_aa
TRBJ2-7 TRBV2 CASSGAGGEQYF
TRBJ2-1 TRBV11-2 CASSFEGLVGNEQFF
TRBJ1-2 TRBV6-5 CASSLTGNYGYTF
TRBJ2-2 TRBV9 CASSVSNPGELFF
TRBJ1-1 TRBV19 CASGVGASNTEAFF
TRBJ1-2 TRBV7-9 CASSLGPDRTGLGYTF
TRBJ1-4 TRBV5-4 CASSLGTSRNEKLFF
TRBJ1-1 TRBV19 CASSIGGENTEAFF
TRBJ1-2 TRBV7-7 CASSLPGGYTF
TRBJ2-7 TRBV4-2 CASSRQGYGNEQYF
TRBJ1-2 TRBV7-6 CASSLVSVTAAGYTF
TRBJ2-3 TRBV27 CASSLSFTGTDTADTQYF
TRBJ1-1 TRBV6-5 CASSSGHRLPEAFF
TRBJ1-2 TRBV28 CASSFRAYGYTF
TRBJ1-2 TRBV30 CAWSPRVGGSYGYTF
TRBJ1-1 TRBV20-1 CSASPRVVAFF
TRBJ1-1 TRBV12-3/TRBV12-4 CASRLGQAEAFF
TRBJ2-7 TRBV12-5 CASGLNRPVEQYF
TRBJ1-2 TRBV9 CASSVLTGEYGYTF
TRBJ1-5 TRBV18 CASSVGAGQPQHF
TRBJ2-3 TRBV6-2/TRBV6-3 CASSPTSGSTDTQYF
TRBJ2-7 TRBV11-2 CASSQWGGPEQYF
TRBJ2-2 TRBV6-6 CASSRLQGSNTGELFF
TRBJ2-2 TRBV5-1 CASSFGPQGSGELFF
TRBJ2-3 TRBV5-1 CASSLDPPGGGGDTDTQYF
TRBJ2-7 TRBV19 CASSPPAGDEQYF
TRBJ2-1 TRBV3-1/TRBV3-2 CASSHSGRGGEQFF
TRBJ2-2 TRBV27 CASTSLFRDTGELFF
TRBJ1-3 TRBV4-1 CASSQETGGAGNTIYF
TRBJ1-5 TRBV19 CASSTGQPYSNQPQHF
TRBJ2-1 TRBV15 CATSRVSVREQFF
TRBJ2-3 TRBV20-1 CSATDWGDGTDTQYF
TRBJ1-2 TRBV5-4 CASSIGTATGYGYTF
TRBJ2-7 TRBV4-3 CASSQDPGTAYEQYF
TRBJ2-1 TRBV7-8 CASSTPRVAESSYNEQFF
TRBJ1-1 TRBV5-4 CASSLKRGHVTEAFF
TRBJ2-3 TRBV5-4 CASSWGDRGYDTQYF
TRBJ2-7 TRBV7-8 CASSPSRDRAYEQYF
TRBJ2-7 TRBV6-6 CASSLREAELYEQYF
TRBJ2-5 TRBV28 CASSLWVTSGSTFTKTQYF
TRBJ2-1 TRBV10-3 CAISLTHGTGYYNEQFF
TRBJ1-2 TRBV5-1 CASSWTGKENGYTF
TRBJ2-7 TRBV20-1 CSASFMIQREGQEQYF
TRBJ2-7 TRBV7-2 CASSPLAGLYEQYF
TRBJ2-1 TRBV27 CASSERRFVRERYNEQFF
TRBJ2-2 TRBV19 CASALGGSGIAGELFF
TRBJ2-5 TRBV10-1 CASSESPGQETQYF
TRBJ2-1 TRBV11-3 CASSLAHMTSGRAGEQFF
TRBJ2-7 TRBV4-1 CASSQNPLAGAVGYEQYF
TRBJ2-7 TRBV4-1 CASSQGPYEQYF
TRBJ1-3 TRBV12-3/TRBV12-4 CASSPNEGNTIYF
TRBJ2-1 TRBV5-5 CASSLTGGQFF
TRBJ2-4 TRBV5-6 CASSLGVAKNIQYF
TRBJ1-2 TRBV9 CASSALRTGNNYGYTF